The 11 T cell receptor beta chains in this list originate from one sample, sequenced in a study of blood T cell repertoires in COVID-19 (dated by TCRdb to the early 2020s). The method behind the library was the immunoSEQ multiplex PCR assay. Imported from immuneACCESS, the table was reduced by TCRdb to in-frame sequences with V and J called. These copies leave out some clones; in studies compared against another copy, an unresolved V gene accounts for under half, and the cause of the remainder is not known. Here the sample has approximately 72,000 clones; roughly 90% occur a single time. The ten largest clones take up approximately 1.3% of the sample. Sequences were obtained from peripheral blood. The receptors shown here come from a man aged 60 to 75 with acute or convalescent COVID-19.

The chain uses TRBV10-3 and TRBJ1-1; tentative D call: TRBD1 (5 bases). Trimming pared 7 bases from V and 1 base from J, leaving 10 bases between. The germline CDR1 and CDR2 sequences are ENHRY and SYGVKD. CDR3 length: 13 residues. CDR3 sequence (DNA): TGTGCCATCAAGGGGCCTCAGAACACTGAAGCTTTCTTT. The encoded protein is CAIKGPQNTEAFF.

The V and J genes are TRBV7-8 and TRBJ2-2; weak D call: TRBD2 (6 bases). Germline CDR1 reads SGHVS; CDR2 reads FQNEAQ. This CDR3 spans 13 amino acids. Trimming took 4 bases from V and 6 from J, leaving 9 bases between them. The CDR3 region has the DNA TGTGCCAGCAGCTGGGACTTTTCCGGGGAGCTGTTTTTT. As protein: CASSWDFSGELFF.

In this sample, this clone turned up once. V gene TRBV4-1 combines with J gene TRBJ1-5; the D is unclear. The germline gives CDR1 MGHRA, CDR2 YSYEKL. Trimming took off 5 bases at V and 5 bases at J, with 10 bases between the two ends. The CDR3 is 13 amino acids. CDR3 nucleotide sequence: TGCGCCAGCAGCGGGCGACCTGATCAGCCCCAGCATTTT. Translation gives CASSGRPDQPQHF.

The rearrangement joins TRBV10-3 to TRBJ1-1; D is perhaps TRBD1 (6 bases). CDR3 length equals 15 residues. Trimming pared 3 bases from V and 1 base from J, leaving 12 bases between. Germline loops: CDR1 ENHRY, CDR2 SYGVKD. The CDR3 region is CAISEMDRPNTEAFF. Written as DNA, the CDR3 is TGTGCCATCAGTGAAATGGACAGACCGAACACTGAAGCTTTCTTT.

The CDR3 bases are TGTGCCATCAGTCCTTGGGACAGGGGGACCGGCTACGAGCAGTACTTC. Protein product: CAISPWDRGTGYEQYF. The chain joins TRBV10-3 to TRBJ2-7; 11 bases agree with TRBD1. This CDR3 has 16 residues. V lost 5 bases to trimming and J lost 3 bases; unmatched junction nucleotides: 9. CDR1 is ENHRY, CDR2 SYGVKD, per germline.

This chain uses TRBV6-5 with TRBJ2-2; weak D call: TRBD1 (6 bases). The ends were cut back, 6 bases at V and 6 bases at J, with 8 bases in the middle. Germline V gene lookup returns CDR1 MNHEY and CDR2 SVGAGI. The CDR3 covers 12 residues. The CDR3 coding sequence is TGTGCCAGCAGACAGGGTCCCGGGGAGCTGTTTTTT. Residues: CASRQGPGELFF.

The rearrangement joins TRBV24-1 to TRBJ1-2; tentative D call: TRBD1 (6 bases). V was cut by 7 bases and J by 8 bases, with 22 bases left in between. Germline V gives CDR1 KGHDR, CDR2 SFDVKD. The CDR3 length is 15 residues. The CDR3, as DNA: TGTGCCACCAGAAACCAGGGGCCTCCTATAAGGGGCTACACCTTC. Its protein product is CATRNQGPPIRGYTF.

This rearrangement joins TRBV29-1 to TRBJ1-5; D uncertain. CDR3 length: 12 amino acids. The V end lost 4 bases, the J end lost 4 bases, and 8 bases lay between the germline ends. Germline CDR1 and CDR2: SQVTM and ANQGSEA. The CDR3 DNA is TGCAGCGTTGCTGCGGGGAATCAGCCCCAGCATTTT. Its translation: CSVAAGNQPQHF.

The V and J genes are TRBV6-2 or TRBV6-3 and TRBJ1-5; 8 bases align to TRBD1. Per germline, CDR1 MNHEY and CDR2 SVGEGT. After removal of 2 bases from V and 6 bases from J, the junction contained 6 bases not matched to a gene. This CDR3 is 15 amino acids long. CDR3 protein: CASSYGQGWGQPQHF. The CDR3 DNA reads TGTGCCAGCAGTTACGGACAGGGATGGGGTCAGCCCCAGCATTTT.

V and J are TRBV18 and TRBJ1-2, with D hard to call. Germline CDR1 KGHSH, CDR2 LQKENI. This CDR3 is built from 15 residues. With 1 base removed from V and 2 bases from J, the gap between germline ends came to 11 bases. The CDR3 DNA follows: TGTGCCAGCTCACCACTGGTTTCGGGAAACTATGGCTACACCTTC. It yields the protein CASSPLVSGNYGYTF.

This rearrangement joins TRBV5-1 to TRBJ2-1; 10 nucleotides align to TRBD2. V lost 5 bases to trimming and J lost 5 bases; unmatched junction nucleotides: 10. The CDR3 loop spans 16 amino acids. Germline CDR1 is SGHRS and CDR2 is YFSETQ. CDR3 protein: CASRYVGTSVDNEQFF. As DNA, the CDR3 is TGCGCCAGCAGATATGTCGGGACTAGCGTCGACAATGAGCAGTTCTTC. The full variable domain, rest sourced from reference TRBV5-1 and TRBJ2-1, is KAGVTQTPRYLIKTRGQQVTLSCSPISGHRSVSWYQQTPGQGLQFLFEYFSETQRNKGNFPGRFSGRQFSNSRSEMNVSTLELGDSALYLCASRYVGTSVDNEQFFGPGTRLTVL.